The 8 T cell receptor beta chains below were found in one sample sequenced in a study of T cells in women clearing cervical HPV infection. Repertoires were generated with immunoSEQ multiplex PCR, while TCRdb's copy carries only in-frame clones and drops some. This sample contains over 30,000 clones. The sequenced material came from blood buffy coat. All receptors derive from a woman aged 18-70 years with a cervical HPV16 infection that either progressed to CIN3+ or cleared (not recorded which).

Note on this clone: The CDR3 end is not reached by the read, which stops 3 residues before it; the germline J gene fills it in. The chain carries TRBV7-8 and TRBJ2-7; D unclear. The CDR3 consists of 14 residues. Germline V CDR1 and CDR2: SGHVS, FQNEAQ. V was clipped by 1 base and J by 0 bases, with 7 bases between them. The DNA read from the CDR3 is TGTGCCAGCAGCTTAGTCTCAGTCTCCTACGAG. Its protein product is CASSLVSVSYE. The full CDR3 reads CASSLVSVSYEQYF.

A note on this clone: The CDR3 end falls 3 residues outside the read, so it is completed with the germline J gene. The V gene is TRBV6-4, the J gene TRBJ2-2, with TRBD1 identical over 9 bases. Germline CDR1 MRHNA, CDR2 SNTAGT. The CDR3 consists of 15 residues. V shed 4 bases, J shed 5 bases, and the junction held 5 bases outside the gene matches. Partial CDR3 DNA: TGTGCCAGCAGTGTACAGGGGGCTGGAACCGGGGAG. Translating it yields CASSVQGAGTGE. Given in full, the CDR3 is CASSVQGAGTGELFF.

Comment on this clone: The read finishes 3 residues shy of the CDR3 end, and the germline J gene is used to complete it. This chain joins TRBV2 and TRBJ1-4, with TRBD1 as a possible D gene (5 bases). There are 15 residues in the CDR3. Germline CDR1 is SNHLY and CDR2 is FYNNEI. CDR3 DNA, as far as it was read: TGTGCCAGCAAGGTGACAACCTCTGGGGCCAACGTA. Its translation: CASKVTTSGANV. The complete CDR3 sequence is CASKVTTSGANVLFF. Filled out from reference TRBV2 and TRBJ1-4, the complete variable domain reads EPEVTQTPSHQVTQMGQEVILRCVPISNHLYFYWYRQILGQKVEFLVSFYNNEISEKSEIFDDQFSVERPDGSNFTLKIRSTKLEDSAMYFCASKVTTSGANVLFFGSGTQLSVL.

The chain's CDR3 is CASSVTGVNGETQYF. The DNA read from the CDR3 is TGTGCCAGCAGTGTGACAGGGGTGAATGGAGAGACC. The chain employs TRBV6-2 or TRBV6-3 and TRBJ2-5; 8 nucleotides match TRBD1. The read is 3 residues too short to cover the CDR3 end, so that end is filled in from the germline J gene. V was pared by 5 bases and J by 4 bases, with 9 bases of the junction left unmatched. Germline V gene lookup returns CDR1 MNHEY and CDR2 SVGEGT. This CDR3 spans 15 amino acids.

As regards this clone: The missing CDR3 end, 3 residues past where the read stops, is filled in from the germline J gene. The V and J genes are TRBV5-8 and TRBJ1-2; 9 bases agree with TRBD1. Germline V gene sequence: CDR1 SGHTS, CDR2 YDEGEE. The length of the CDR3 is 13 residues. The CDR3 loop is CASKIRDREGYTF. The CDR3 bases that were read are TGTGCCAGTAAAATCCGGGACAGGGAAGGC. Full variable domain (outside the CDR3, taken from reference TRBV5-8 and TRBJ1-2): EAGVTQSPTHLIKTRGQQATLRCSPISGHTSVYWYQQALGLGLQFLLWYDEGEERNRGNFPPRFSGRQFPNYSSELNVNALELEDSALYLCASKIRDREGYTFGSGTRLTVV.

About this clone: With the read ending 3 residues before the CDR3 end, the germline J gene is used to fill in that end. V and J are TRBV19 and TRBJ1-5, with D perhaps matching TRBD1 (6 bases). Germline V gene lookup returns CDR1 LNHDA and CDR2 SQIVND (reference sequence). Trimming removed 7 bases from V and 1 base from J, with 14 bases in between. This CDR3 contains 15 residues. The CDR3 loop is CASITQGGSNQPQHF. The part of the CDR3 DNA that was read is TGTGCCAGTATTACACAGGGAGGGAGCAATCAGCCC.

Regarding this clone: Germline is not matched at one junction end, which may reflect a read error. The sequence runs out 3 residues before the end of the CDR3; the remainder is reconstructed from the germline J gene. The chain combines TRBV7-7 with TRBJ1-1, with TRBD1 matching over 7 bases. Germline assignment: CDR1 SSHAT and CDR2 FNYEAQ (reference sequence). There are 15 residues in the CDR3. Partial CDR3 DNA: TGTGCTAGCAGCTCCTTAGACAGGGCAAACACTGAA. Its protein product is CASSSLDRANTE. The whole CDR3 reads CASSSLDRANTEAFF.

Notes on this clone: The DNA ends 3 residues before the CDR3 does, and the rest of the CDR3 is filled in from the germline J gene. The rearrangement links TRBV4-1 to TRBJ1-2, with 7 bases aligning to TRBD1. The germline CDR1 and CDR2 sequences are MGHRA and YSYEKL. The V and J ends lost 1 base and 4 bases, in that order; junction bases with no gene match: 3. The length of the CDR3 is 14 residues. Incomplete CDR3 DNA: TGCGCCAGCAGCCAAGGGACAGGAACCTATGGC. As protein: CASSQGTGTYG. The full CDR3 protein reads CASSQGTGTYGYTF.